These T cell receptor beta chains were read from a single sample in a study of identical twins. TCRdb itself ran the 5' RACE reads through MiXCR, one entry per CDR3 protein. The sample lists under 250,000 distinct CDR3 sequences; roughly a tenth were seen once. Sequenced: memory (CD45RO+) T cells sorted from blood. All receptors come from a woman younger than 35 in good health. The CDR3 runs from the conserved cysteine through the conserved F or W. The order of the fields is D gene, J gene, V gene, clone size, CDR3 protein, CDR3 DNA. The D gene is left open where the match is weak. Size tells how often a clone was seen (once, few, many) or the class of an expanded clone, and some rows leave it out.

>-|TRBJ2-3|TRBV6-5|-
CASSSQSDTQYF
TGTGCCAGCAGTTCCCAGTCCGATACGCAGTATTTT
>TRBD1|TRBJ2-5|TRBV20-1|many
CSAFRGRETQYF
TGCAGTGCTTTCAGGGGGCGAGAGACCCAGTACTTC
>-|TRBJ2-1|TRBV30|-
CAWRGDSRSNEQFF
TGTGCCTGGAGGGGTGACTCACGGTCCAATGAGCAGTTCTTC
>TRBD1|TRBJ2-3|TRBV6-2/TRBV6-3|few
CASSQDRQQDTQYF
TGTGCCAGCAGTCAGGACAGGCAACAAGATACGCAGTATTTT
>TRBD2|TRBJ2-2|TRBV29-1|many
CSARTSGNTGELFF
TGCAGCGCCAGGACTAGCGGCAACACCGGGGAGCTGTTTTTT
>-|TRBJ1-5|TRBV12-3/TRBV12-4|many
CASRAGEGQPQHF
TGTGCCAGCAGAGCAGGGGAGGGTCAGCCCCAGCATTTT
>-|TRBJ2-3|TRBV5-1|many
CASSSARDNTQYF
TGCGCCAGCAGCTCGGCCAGGGACAATACGCAGTATTTT
>-|TRBJ2-1|TRBV4-3|-
CASSSGGQGSLNEQFF
TGCGCCAGCAGCTCAGGGGGGCAGGGTTCCCTCAATGAGCAGTTCTTC
>-|TRBJ2-5|TRBV5-1|few
CASSGNLQETQYF
TGCGCCAGCAGTGGGAATCTCCAAGAGACCCAGTACTTC
>-|TRBJ2-6|TRBV27|many
CASSPIQSSGANVLTF
TGTGCCAGCAGTCCGATACAGAGCTCTGGGGCCAACGTCCTGACTTTC
>-|TRBJ1-2|TRBV7-9|few
CASSLMAGGYTF
TGTGCCAGCAGCTTGATGGCTGGGGGCTACACCTTC
>TRBD1|TRBJ2-3|TRBV3-1|few
CASSQSRDRGADTQYF
TGTGCCAGCAGCCAGTCCCGAGACAGGGGGGCGGATACGCAGTATTTT
>TRBD2|TRBJ2-2|TRBV7-2|many
CASSDGLADDGELFF
TGTGCCAGCAGCGATGGACTAGCGGATGACGGGGAGCTGTTTTTT
>-|TRBJ2-3|TRBV6-1|-
CASPSGASDTQYF
TGTGCCAGCCCGAGTGGGGCGTCAGATACGCAGTATTTT
>-|TRBJ1-1|TRBV12-3/TRBV12-4|many
CASLRAREAFF
TGTGCCAGCCTCCGGGCTCGTGAAGCTTTCTTT
>TRBD1|TRBJ1-1|TRBV11-1|few
CASSHPPGQGVTNTEAFF
TGTGCCAGCAGCCACCCACCGGGACAGGGGGTGACAAACACTGAAGCTTTCTTT
>-|TRBJ2-1|TRBV20-1|few
CSARTPGRGDHSEQFF
TGCAGTGCTAGAACCCCCGGACGGGGCGACCACTCCGAGCAGTTCTTC
>-|TRBJ2-7|TRBV5-1|few
CASSPGQQLVHEQYF
TGCGCCAGCAGCCCTGGCCAACAACTCGTCCACGAGCAGTACTTC
>-|TRBJ1-2|TRBV5-1|-
CASSSSINYGYTF
TGCGCCAGCAGCTCCAGTATCAACTATGGCTACACCTTC